This T cell receptor (beta chain) comes out of a study of cytotoxic CD8 clonotypes in ibrutinib-treated CLL. Study background: Response sampling took place at median approximately 11 months of treatment, range 6 to 36. On average, over 80,000 productive rearrangements and just over 250,000 productive templates per sample.

Libraries of TCR beta were made from about 1.8 micrograms of genomic DNA that came from cryopreserved PBMCs. Sequencing used immunoSEQ multiplex PCR; TCRdb keeps in-frame clones, though not all of them. The top ten hold 35% to 55% of the sample, which has about 63,000 clones, less than 75% seen once. The CDR3 runs to 15 residues. CDR1 is MDHEN, CDR2 SYDVKM, per germline. The V and J ends lost 6 bases and 4 bases, in that order; junction bases with no gene match: 10. This clonotype was sampled from a human donor with chronic lymphocytic leukemia. This chain connects TRBV28 to TRBJ2-5; 8 bases match TRBD2. The starting material was PBMCs, obtained after 12 months of ibrutinib treatment. CDR3 DNA sequence: TGTGCCAGCAGCCATAGCGGGGACCCCAGAGAGACCCAGTACTTC. Amino acid sequence: CASSHSGDPRETQYF.